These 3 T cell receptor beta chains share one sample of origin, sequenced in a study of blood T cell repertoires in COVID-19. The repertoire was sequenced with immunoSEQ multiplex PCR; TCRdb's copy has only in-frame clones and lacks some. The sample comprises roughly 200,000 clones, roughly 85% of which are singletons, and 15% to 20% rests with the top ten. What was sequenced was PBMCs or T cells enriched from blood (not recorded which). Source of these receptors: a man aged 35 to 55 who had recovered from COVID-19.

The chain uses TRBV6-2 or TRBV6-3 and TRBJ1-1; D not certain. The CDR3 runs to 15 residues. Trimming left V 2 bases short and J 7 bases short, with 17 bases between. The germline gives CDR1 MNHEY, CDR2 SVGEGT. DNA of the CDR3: TGTGCCAGCAGTTACCTTCTTGGGCAGGCCAATGAAGCTTTCTTT. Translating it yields CASSYLLGQANEAFF.

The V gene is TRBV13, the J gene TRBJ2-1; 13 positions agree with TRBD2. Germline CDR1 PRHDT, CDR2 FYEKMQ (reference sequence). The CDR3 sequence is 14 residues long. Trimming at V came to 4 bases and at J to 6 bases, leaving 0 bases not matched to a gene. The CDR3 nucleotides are TGTGCCAGCAGCTGGACTAGCGGGAGCAATGAGCAGTTCTTC. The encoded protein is CASSWTSGSNEQFF.

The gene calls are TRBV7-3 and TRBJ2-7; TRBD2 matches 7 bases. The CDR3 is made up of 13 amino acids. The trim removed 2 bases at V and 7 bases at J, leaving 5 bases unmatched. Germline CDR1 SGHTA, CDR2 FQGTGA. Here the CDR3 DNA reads TGTGCCAGCAGCTTAGGTCCGCGGGAGGAGCAGTACTTC. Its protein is CASSLGPREEQYF.